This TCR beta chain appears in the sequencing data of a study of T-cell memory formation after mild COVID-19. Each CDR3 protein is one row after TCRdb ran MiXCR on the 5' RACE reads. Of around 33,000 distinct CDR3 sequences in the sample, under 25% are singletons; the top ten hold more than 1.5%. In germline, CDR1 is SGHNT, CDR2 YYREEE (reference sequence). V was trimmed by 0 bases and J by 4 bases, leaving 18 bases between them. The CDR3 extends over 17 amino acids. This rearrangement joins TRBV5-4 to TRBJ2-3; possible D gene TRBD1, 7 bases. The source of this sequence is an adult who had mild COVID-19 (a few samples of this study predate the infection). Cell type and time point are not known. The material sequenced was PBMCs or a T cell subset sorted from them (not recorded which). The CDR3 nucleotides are TGTGCCAGCAGCTTGGAAGGGGGCGGGGTTAGGGCAGATACGCAGTATTTT. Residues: CASSLEGGGVRADTQYF.